The rows below give T cell receptor beta chains drawn from one sample of a study of T-cell reconstitution after alpha-beta-depleted transplantation in children. TCRdb called the PCR reads again in MiXCR, with one record for every CDR3 protein. The sample lists about 610,000 distinct CDR3 sequences; approximately 10% were seen once. Sequencing used PBMCs from the stem cell graft donor, obtained from the stem cell graft. The receptors here all came from a human donor who donated a stem cell graft to a child with acute myeloid leukemia. The CDR3 runs from the conserved cysteine through the conserved F or W. A D gene is named only where the DNA matches it firmly. Clone size appears in some rows only: once, few, many, or a class for an expanded clone.

clone size,D gene,J gene,V gene,CDR3 DNA,CDR3 protein
.,TRBD1,TRBJ1-2,TRBV20-1,TGCAGTGCTAGAGCGAGGGACAGAGATAACTATGGCTACACCTTC,CSARARDRDNYGYTF
.,.,TRBJ2-3,TRBV6-4,TGTGCCAGCAGTGACTCGACGGGCACAGATACGCAGTATTTT,CASSDSTGTDTQYF
few,TRBD2,TRBJ2-1,TRBV15,TGTGCCACCAGCAGAGATGCGGGAGTTCCCTACAATGAGCAGTTCTTC,CATSRDAGVPYNEQFF
many,TRBD2,TRBJ2-5,TRBV7-2,TGTGCCAGCAGCTTAGTTGGGAGCGGGAAAGAGACCCAGTACTTC,CASSLVGSGKETQYF
few,.,TRBJ1-1,TRBV7-6,TGTGCCAGCAGCTTGAATACGGGGCCGAACACTGAAGCTTTCTTT,CASSLNTGPNTEAFF
many,TRBD2,TRBJ2-1,TRBV24-1,TGTGCCACCGGGAGCGGGGTTCCCTCTAATGAGCAGTTCTTC,CATGSGVPSNEQFF
few,.,TRBJ2-7,TRBV15,TGTGCCACCAGAGGCTCTAGGTCTCCCCACGAGCAGTACTTC,CATRGSRSPHEQYF
.,.,TRBJ2-7,TRBV7-3,TGTGCCAGCAGCCAGGAACCAGGGGCCCCCCCCTACGAGCAGTACTTC,CASSQEPGAPPYEQYF
many,.,TRBJ2-5,TRBV7-6,TGTGCCAGCACCCAAACCGGGCCCCAAGAGACCCAGTACTTC,CASTQTGPQETQYF
few,.,TRBJ2-1,TRBV7-9,TGTGCCAGCAGCTTAAGGCAGGGGCGATACAATGAGCAGTTCTTC,CASSLRQGRYNEQFF
many,TRBD1,TRBJ2-4,TRBV20-1,TGCAGTGCTAGCCGGACAGGGATGGAAAACATTCAGTACTTC,CSASRTGMENIQYF
.,.,TRBJ1-3,TRBV15,TGTGCCACCAGCAGAGATTCCAGAGGAAACACCATATATTTT,CATSRDSRGNTIYF
many,.,TRBJ1-3,TRBV28,TGTGCCAGCAGTTTACGAAGCCTTGGAAACACCATATATTTT,CASSLRSLGNTIYF
few,.,TRBJ1-2,TRBV7-9,TGTGCCAGCAGCTTAGGGTCCGCGGGCTACACCTTC,CASSLGSAGYTF
many,.,TRBJ2-1,TRBV12-3/TRBV12-4,TGTGCCAGCAGTTTAATCTACAATGAGCAGTTCTTC,CASSLIYNEQFF
.,TRBD2,TRBJ2-3,TRBV6-1,TGTGCCAGCAGTGTGGGGCTAGCGGGAGTGCGAGATACGCAGTATTTT,CASSVGLAGVRDTQYF
many,.,TRBJ2-2,TRBV20-1,TGCAGTGCCCCGGGTGGAGGGAACACCGGGGAGCTGTTTTTT,CSAPGGGNTGELFF
many,.,TRBJ2-1,TRBV5-5,TGTGCCAGCAGCTTGGCCGAGCTCAATGAGCAGTTCTTC,CASSLAELNEQFF
many,.,TRBJ2-5,TRBV7-7,TGTGCTAGCAGCTTAGGGGGGTCGGGGCTCCAAGAGACCCAGTACTTC,CASSLGGSGLQETQYF
.,TRBD2,TRBJ2-3,TRBV27,TGTGCCAGCAGCCACCTGGCGGGAGGAGATTGGGCAGATACGCAGTATTTT,CASSHLAGGDWADTQYF
many,.,TRBJ2-3,TRBV29-1,TGCAGCGTTGCGTCAGGGATCGACACAGATACGCAGTATTTT,CSVASGIDTDTQYF
few,.,TRBJ1-2,TRBV30,TGTGCCTGGAGTGCTTTCAGGGACTACACCTTC,CAWSAFRDYTF
few,.,TRBJ1-1,TRBV20-1,TGCAGTGCTACAAGACAGGCCCCCATGAACACTGAAGCTTTCTTT,CSATRQAPMNTEAFF
few,TRBD1,TRBJ2-1,TRBV11-1,TGTGCCAGCAGCTCGCGGGGACAGGGAGGGAATGAGCAGTTCTTC,CASSSRGQGGNEQFF
many,.,TRBJ2-2,TRBV29-1,TGCAGCGTTGACGAGGGATACACCGGGGAGCTGTTTTTT,CSVDEGYTGELFF
few,.,TRBJ1-5,TRBV20-1,TGCAGTGCTAGAAAGGGGGTTGACAGCAATCAGCCCCAGCATTTT,CSARKGVDSNQPQHF
.,.,TRBJ1-4,TRBV5-1,TGCGCCAGCAACCACGGGGGGAATAATGAAAAACTGTTTTTT,CASNHGGNNEKLFF
few,.,TRBJ1-5,TRBV10-2,TGCGCCAGCAGTGAGTCGAATAATCAGCCCCAGCATTTT,CASSESNNQPQHF
few,.,TRBJ1-4,TRBV12-3/TRBV12-4,TGTGCCAGCAGTTTATTGGGGGCAGGGGAAAAACTGTTTTTT,CASSLLGAGEKLFF
many,TRBD2,TRBJ2-1,TRBV28,TGTGCCAGCAGCCGAGCTAGCGGGAGTGGAAATGAGCAGTTCTTC,CASSRASGSGNEQFF
.,.,TRBJ2-1,TRBV6-2/TRBV6-3,TGTGCCAGCAGTCCCCCCACTAATGAGCAGTTCTTC,CASSPPTNEQFF
many,TRBD1,TRBJ2-7,TRBV6-2/TRBV6-3,TGTGCCAGCAGTCTACGACAGGGACCCTACGAGCAGTACTTC,CASSLRQGPYEQYF
.,TRBD1,TRBJ1-5,TRBV6-1,TGTGCCAGCAGTCCTAGGTCCCGCGGGGACAGGGGCCAGCCCCAGCATTTT,CASSPRSRGDRGQPQHF
.,.,TRBJ2-7,TRBV6-2/TRBV6-3,TGTGCCAGCAGCACGGGGAAGTCCTACGAGCAGTACTTC,CASSTGKSYEQYF
many,.,TRBJ2-1,TRBV9,TGTGCCAGCAGCGGCGCGGGGTACCAGCAGTTCTTC,CASSGAGYQQFF
few,TRBD1,TRBJ1-1,TRBV7-2,TGTGCCAGCAGCCCGTCCGGGACAGGGATGGGGAACACTGAAGCTTTCTTT,CASSPSGTGMGNTEAFF
.,.,TRBJ2-7,TRBV2,TGTGCCAGCAGCCATCTGCCTCGACAGGTGGCCCTCTACGAGCAGTACTTC,CASSHLPRQVALYEQYF
.,TRBD1,TRBJ2-5,TRBV7-2,TGTGCCAGCAGCTACGACAGGGTTCAAGAGACCCAGTACTTC,CASSYDRVQETQYF
few,.,TRBJ1-3,TRBV7-2,TGTGCCAGCAGCTTACTGGGGGCCCAAAACACCATATATTTT,CASSLLGAQNTIYF
.,.,TRBJ2-7,TRBV5-1,TGCGCCAGCAGCTTACAGGGGCGGGACTCCTACGAGCAGTACTTC,CASSLQGRDSYEQYF
many,TRBD1,TRBJ2-7,TRBV20-1,TGCAGTGCCGGCAGGGGACAGGGGGCATCCGAGCAGTACTTC,CSAGRGQGASEQYF
many,.,TRBJ2-7,TRBV29-1,TGCAGCGCCGGTCCCTACTCCTACGAGCAGTACTTC,CSAGPYSYEQYF
.,.,TRBJ1-1,TRBV6-2/TRBV6-3,TGTGCCAGCAGTTATTTTGAGGGGAGCACTGAAGCTTTCTTT,CASSYFEGSTEAFF